Listed below are T cell receptor beta chains from one sample, sequenced in a study of T cell repertoires in cytomegalovirus infection. TCRdb passed the reads through MiXCR, listing each CDR3 protein once. Of about 260,000 distinct CDR3 sequences listed, roughly an eighth were seen once; the top ten hold around 8.8%. Sequenced input: PBMCs. These TCRs come from a human donor in good health (CMV status not recorded). Some clones in this sample may be carry-over from other donors' samples. The CDR3 runs from the conserved cysteine through the conserved F or W. The D gene is left open where the match is weak. Clone size is not always given. Where it is, it says once, few, many or a class for expanded clones.

d_gene: NA; abundance: NA; v_gene: TRBV7-2; j_gene: TRBJ2-2; CDR3aa: CASSYLASNTGELFF; CDR3nt: TGTGCCAGCAGCTACCTAGCGAGTAACACCGGGGAGCTGTTTTTT
d_gene: NA; abundance: few; v_gene: TRBV12-3/TRBV12-4; j_gene: TRBJ2-7; CDR3aa: CASSRPDSKSYEQYF; CDR3nt: TGTGCCAGCAGCCGACCGGACTCGAAGTCCTACGAGCAGTACTTC
d_gene: NA; abundance: few; v_gene: TRBV12-3/TRBV12-4; j_gene: TRBJ1-2; CDR3aa: CASSYQGTGYTF; CDR3nt: TGTGCCAGCAGTTATCAGGGAACTGGCTACACCTTC
d_gene: TRBD1; abundance: many; v_gene: TRBV6-1; j_gene: TRBJ2-6; CDR3aa: CASSDPDRTGANVLTF; CDR3nt: TGTGCCAGCAGTGACCCGGACAGGACTGGGGCCAACGTCCTGACTTTC
d_gene: NA; abundance: many; v_gene: TRBV27; j_gene: TRBJ2-1; CDR3aa: CASAGAPSYNEQFF; CDR3nt: TGTGCCAGCGCTGGGGCTCCCTCCTACAATGAGCAGTTCTTC
d_gene: TRBD1; abundance: NA; v_gene: TRBV29-1; j_gene: TRBJ2-5; CDR3aa: CSVGTGGGGETQYF; CDR3nt: TGCAGCGTTGGGACAGGGGGCGGGGGAGAGACCCAGTACTTC
d_gene: TRBD2; abundance: many; v_gene: TRBV7-6; j_gene: TRBJ2-6; CDR3aa: CASGGALSGANVLTF; CDR3nt: TGTGCCTCGGGAGGGGCGCTCTCTGGGGCCAACGTCCTGACTTTC
d_gene: TRBD1; abundance: many; v_gene: TRBV7-9; j_gene: TRBJ2-7; CDR3aa: CASSDNTVGTGGAYEQYF; CDR3nt: TGTGCCAGCAGCGATAACACTGTTGGGACAGGGGGGGCCTACGAGCAGTACTTC
d_gene: TRBD1; abundance: many; v_gene: TRBV7-6; j_gene: TRBJ1-1; CDR3aa: CASSDRPGGRTEAFF; CDR3nt: TGTGCCAGCAGCGATCGACCAGGGGGTCGGACTGAAGCTTTCTTT
d_gene: TRBD1; abundance: many; v_gene: TRBV10-3; j_gene: TRBJ1-2; CDR3aa: CAVDRGQEYGYTF; CDR3nt: TGTGCCGTGGACAGGGGGCAGGAGTATGGCTACACCTTC
d_gene: NA; abundance: NA; v_gene: TRBV10-3; j_gene: TRBJ1-2; CDR3aa: CAISESSIYGYTF; CDR3nt: TGTGCCATCAGTGAGTCTTCGATCTATGGCTACACCTTC
d_gene: TRBD1; abundance: NA; v_gene: TRBV6-2/TRBV6-3; j_gene: TRBJ2-2; CDR3aa: CASSYSDRDTGELFF; CDR3nt: TGTGCCAGCAGTTACTCCGACAGGGACACCGGGGAGCTGTTTTTT
d_gene: TRBD1; abundance: few; v_gene: TRBV7-9; j_gene: TRBJ1-4; CDR3aa: CASSSGTDGEKLFF; CDR3nt: TGTGCCAGCAGTTCCGGGACAGACGGTGAAAAACTGTTTTTT
d_gene: NA; abundance: NA; v_gene: TRBV2; j_gene: TRBJ1-5; CDR3aa: CASKGGGHSNQPQHF; CDR3nt: TGTGCCAGCAAGGGCGGGGGCCATAGCAATCAGCCCCAGCATTTT
d_gene: TRBD2; abundance: few; v_gene: TRBV7-8; j_gene: TRBJ2-7; CDR3aa: CASSPRTSGGSYEQYF; CDR3nt: TGTGCCAGCAGCCCTAGGACTAGCGGGGGTTCCTACGAGCAGTACTTC
d_gene: NA; abundance: NA; v_gene: TRBV20-1; j_gene: TRBJ1-3; CDR3aa: CSARDSFQGFGNTIYF; CDR3nt: TGCAGTGCTAGAGACTCTTTCCAGGGATTTGGAAACACCATATATTTT